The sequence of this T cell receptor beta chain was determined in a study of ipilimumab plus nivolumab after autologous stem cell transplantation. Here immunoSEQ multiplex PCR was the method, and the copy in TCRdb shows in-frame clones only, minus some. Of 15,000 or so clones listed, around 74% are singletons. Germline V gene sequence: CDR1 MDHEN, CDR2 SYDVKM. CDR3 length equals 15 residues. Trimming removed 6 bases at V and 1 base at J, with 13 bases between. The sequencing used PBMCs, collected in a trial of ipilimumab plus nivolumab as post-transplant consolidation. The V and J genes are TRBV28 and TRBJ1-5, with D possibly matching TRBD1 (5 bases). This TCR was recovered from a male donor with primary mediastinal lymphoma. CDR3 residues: CASSRDLSSNQPQHF. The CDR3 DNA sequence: TGTGCCAGCAGCCGGGACCTTTCGAGCAATCAGCCCCAGCATTTT.